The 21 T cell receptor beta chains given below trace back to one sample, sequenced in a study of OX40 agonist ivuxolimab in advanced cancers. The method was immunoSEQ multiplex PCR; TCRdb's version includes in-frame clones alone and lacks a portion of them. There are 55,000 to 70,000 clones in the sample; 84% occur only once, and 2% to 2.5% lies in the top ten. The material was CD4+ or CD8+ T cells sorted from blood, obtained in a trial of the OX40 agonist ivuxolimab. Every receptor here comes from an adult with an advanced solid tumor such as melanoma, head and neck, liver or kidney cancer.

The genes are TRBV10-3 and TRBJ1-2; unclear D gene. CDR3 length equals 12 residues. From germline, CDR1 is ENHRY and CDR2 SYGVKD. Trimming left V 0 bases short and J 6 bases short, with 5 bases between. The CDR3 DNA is TGTGCCATCAGTGAGTCGGGCAATGGCTACACCTTC. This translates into CAISESGNGYTF.

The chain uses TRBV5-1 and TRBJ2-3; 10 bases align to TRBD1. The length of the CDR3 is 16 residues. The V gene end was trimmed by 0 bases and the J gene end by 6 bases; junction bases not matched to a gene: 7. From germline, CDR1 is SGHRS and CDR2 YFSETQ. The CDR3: CASSLDLGQGWDTQYF. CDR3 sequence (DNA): TGCGCCAGCAGCTTGGATTTGGGACAGGGGTGGGATACGCAGTATTTT.

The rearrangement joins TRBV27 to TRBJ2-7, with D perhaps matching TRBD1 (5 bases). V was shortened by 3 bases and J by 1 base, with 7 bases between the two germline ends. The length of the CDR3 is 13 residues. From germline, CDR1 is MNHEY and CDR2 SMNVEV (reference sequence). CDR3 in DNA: TGTGCCAGCAGTTTTCAGGGTTCCTACGAGCAGTACTTC. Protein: CASSFQGSYEQYF.

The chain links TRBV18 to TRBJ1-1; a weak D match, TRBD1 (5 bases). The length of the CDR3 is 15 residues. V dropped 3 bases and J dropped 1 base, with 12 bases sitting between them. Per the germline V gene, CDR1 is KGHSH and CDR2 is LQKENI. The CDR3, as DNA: TGTGCCAGCTCACCGGGGGGAGTCCCGAACACTGAAGCTTTCTTT. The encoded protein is CASSPGGVPNTEAFF.

The chain's CDR3 is CASSKTKPGRGNTEAFF. Here the CDR3 DNA reads TGTGCCAGTAGTAAGACAAAGCCGGGCCGAGGGAACACTGAAGCTTTCTTT. This chain links TRBV19 with TRBJ1-1; D not resolved. The CDR3 runs to 17 residues. Trimming took off 4 bases at V and 1 base at J, with 19 bases between the two ends. From germline, CDR1 is LNHDA and CDR2 SQIVND (reference sequence).

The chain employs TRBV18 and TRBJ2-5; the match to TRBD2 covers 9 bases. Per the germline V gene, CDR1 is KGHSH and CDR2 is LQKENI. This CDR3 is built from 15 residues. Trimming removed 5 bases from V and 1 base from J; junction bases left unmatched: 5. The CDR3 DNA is TGTGCCAGCTCATCGCCGGGACTAGCCCAAGAGACCCAGTACTTC. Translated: CASSSPGLAQETQYF.

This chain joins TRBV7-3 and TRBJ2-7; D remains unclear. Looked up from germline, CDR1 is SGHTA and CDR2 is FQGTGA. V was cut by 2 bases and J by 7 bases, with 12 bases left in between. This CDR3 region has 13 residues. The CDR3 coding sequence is TGTGCCAGCAGCTTAGTCTTTGGGGTAGAGCAGTACTTC. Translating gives CASSLVFGVEQYF.

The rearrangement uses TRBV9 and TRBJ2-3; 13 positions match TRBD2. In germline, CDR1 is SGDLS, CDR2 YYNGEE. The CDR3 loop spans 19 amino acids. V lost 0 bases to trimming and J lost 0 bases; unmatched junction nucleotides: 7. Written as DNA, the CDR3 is TGTGCCAGCAGCGTAGGATCCGGGACTAGCGGGGAGAGCACAGATACGCAGTATTTT. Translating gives CASSVGSGTSGESTDTQYF. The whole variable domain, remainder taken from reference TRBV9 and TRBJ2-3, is DSGVTQTPKHLITATGQRVTLRCSPRSGDLSVYWYQQSLDQGLQFLIQYYNGEERAKGNILERFSAQQFPDLHSELNLSSLELGDSALYFCASSVGSGTSGESTDTQYFGPGTRLTVL.

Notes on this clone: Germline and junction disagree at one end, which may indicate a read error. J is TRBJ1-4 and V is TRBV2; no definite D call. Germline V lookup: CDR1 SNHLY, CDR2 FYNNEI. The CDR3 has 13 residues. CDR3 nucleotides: TGTGCCAGCAGTGAAACCGACACTAAAGCCGGGATTTTT. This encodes CASSETDTKAGIF.

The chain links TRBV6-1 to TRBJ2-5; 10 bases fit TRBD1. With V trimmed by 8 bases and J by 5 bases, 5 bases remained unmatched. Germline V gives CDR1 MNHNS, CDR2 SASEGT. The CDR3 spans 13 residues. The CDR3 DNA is TGTGCCAGCGTGACAGGGGGCATCGAGACCCAGTACTTC. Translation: CASVTGGIETQYF.

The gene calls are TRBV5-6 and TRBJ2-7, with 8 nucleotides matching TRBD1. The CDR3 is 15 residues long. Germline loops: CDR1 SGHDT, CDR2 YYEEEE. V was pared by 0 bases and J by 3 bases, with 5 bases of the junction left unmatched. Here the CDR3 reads CASSLAGTGIYEQYF. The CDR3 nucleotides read TGTGCCAGCAGCTTGGCTGGGACAGGTATCTACGAGCAGTACTTC.

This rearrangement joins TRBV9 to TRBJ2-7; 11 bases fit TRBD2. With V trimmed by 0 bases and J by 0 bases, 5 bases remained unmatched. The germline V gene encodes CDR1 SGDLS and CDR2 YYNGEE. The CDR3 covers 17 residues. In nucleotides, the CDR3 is TGTGCCAGCAGCGTAGCTACTAGCGGGGGTTACTCCTACGAGCAGTACTTC. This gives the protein CASSVATSGGYSYEQYF.

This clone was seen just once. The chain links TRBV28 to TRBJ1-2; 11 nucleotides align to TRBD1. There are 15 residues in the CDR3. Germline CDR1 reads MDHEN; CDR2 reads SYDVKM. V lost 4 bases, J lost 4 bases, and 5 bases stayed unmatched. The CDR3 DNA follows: TGTGCCAGCAGTTCCACCGGGACAGGGGGCTATGGCTACACCTTC. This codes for CASSSTGTGGYGYTF.

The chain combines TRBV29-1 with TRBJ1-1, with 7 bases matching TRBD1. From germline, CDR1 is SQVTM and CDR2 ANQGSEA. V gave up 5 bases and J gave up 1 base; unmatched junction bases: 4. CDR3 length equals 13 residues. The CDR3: CSVKGQPNTEAFF. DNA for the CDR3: TGCAGCGTTAAGGGACAGCCGAACACTGAAGCTTTCTTT.

CDR3 nucleotides: TGTGCCAGCAGCTTTTCCGGACTAGCGGGCACAGATACGCAGTATTTT. This codes for CASSFSGLAGTDTQYF. The V and J genes are TRBV7-2 and TRBJ2-3; 10 nucleotides agree with TRBD2. V was clipped by 3 bases and J by 1 base; unmatched bases: 4. Germline V CDR1 and CDR2: SGHTA, FQGNSA. This CDR3 comprises 16 residues.

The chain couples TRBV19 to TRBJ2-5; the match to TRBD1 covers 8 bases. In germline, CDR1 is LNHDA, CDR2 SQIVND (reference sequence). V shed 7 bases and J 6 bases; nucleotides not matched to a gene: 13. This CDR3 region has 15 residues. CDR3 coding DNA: TGTGCCAGTATGGGGGGACAGGCCGCACTCCAGACCCAGTACTTC. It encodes CASMGGQAALQTQYF.

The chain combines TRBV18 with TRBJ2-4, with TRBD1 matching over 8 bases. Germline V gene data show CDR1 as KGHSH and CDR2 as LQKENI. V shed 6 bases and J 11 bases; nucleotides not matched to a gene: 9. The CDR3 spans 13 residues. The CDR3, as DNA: TGTGCCAGCTCGATTGACAGGGGAATACTTCAGTACTTC. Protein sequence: CASSIDRGILQYF.

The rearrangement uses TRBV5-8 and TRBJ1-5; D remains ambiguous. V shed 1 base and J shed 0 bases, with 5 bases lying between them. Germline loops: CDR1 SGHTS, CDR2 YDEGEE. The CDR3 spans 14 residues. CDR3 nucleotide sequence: TGTGCCAGCAGCTTGCGGGGTAGCAATCAGCCCCAGCATTTT. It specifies CASSLRGSNQPQHF.

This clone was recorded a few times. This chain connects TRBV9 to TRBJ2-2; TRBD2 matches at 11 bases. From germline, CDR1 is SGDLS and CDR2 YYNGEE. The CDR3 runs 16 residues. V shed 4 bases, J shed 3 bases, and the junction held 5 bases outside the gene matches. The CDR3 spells CASSPRLAGHTGELFF. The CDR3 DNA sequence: TGTGCCAGCAGCCCCCGACTAGCGGGACACACCGGGGAGCTGTTTTTT.

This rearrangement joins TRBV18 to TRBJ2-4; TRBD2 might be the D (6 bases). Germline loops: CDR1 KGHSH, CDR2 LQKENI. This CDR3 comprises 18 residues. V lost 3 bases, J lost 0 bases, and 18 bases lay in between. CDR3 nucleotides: TGTGCCAGCTCACCGATCGCCAGGGCGGGACTAGCCAAAAACATTCAGTACTTC. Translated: CASSPIARAGLAKNIQYF.

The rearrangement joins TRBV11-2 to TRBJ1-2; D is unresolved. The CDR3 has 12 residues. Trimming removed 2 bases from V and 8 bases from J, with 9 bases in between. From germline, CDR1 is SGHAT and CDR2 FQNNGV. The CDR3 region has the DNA TGTGCCAGCAGCTTATCAGGTAGAGGCTACACCTTC. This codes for CASSLSGRGYTF.